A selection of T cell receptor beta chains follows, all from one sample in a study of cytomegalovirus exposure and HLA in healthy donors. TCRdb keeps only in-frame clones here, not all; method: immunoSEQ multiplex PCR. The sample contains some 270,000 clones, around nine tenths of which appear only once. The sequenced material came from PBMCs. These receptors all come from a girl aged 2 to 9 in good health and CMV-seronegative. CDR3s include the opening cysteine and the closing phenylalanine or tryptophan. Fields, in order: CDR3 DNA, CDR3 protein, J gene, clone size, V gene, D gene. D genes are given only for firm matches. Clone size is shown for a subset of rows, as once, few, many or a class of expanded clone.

DNA: TGTGCCAGCAGCCGACTAGCGGGGGGGAAGAAATCAGATACGCAGTATTTT
CDR3: CASSRLAGGKKSDTQYF
J: TRBJ2-3
size: -
V: TRBV4-2
D: TRBD2

DNA: TGTGCCAGCAGCGCGTCAGGGCCCTACGAGCAGTACTTC
CDR3: CASSASGPYEQYF
J: TRBJ2-7
size: -
V: TRBV11-2
D: -

DNA: TGTGCCAGCAGTTTATCGGCCGGGACACCCTCTGGAAACACCATATATTTT
CDR3: CASSLSAGTPSGNTIYF
J: TRBJ1-3
size: -
V: TRBV28
D: -

DNA: TGTGCCTGGGTACTAGCGGGGGTTCAAGAGACCCAGTACTTC
CDR3: CAWVLAGVQETQYF
J: TRBJ2-5
size: -
V: TRBV30
D: TRBD2

DNA: TGTGCCAGCAGCTGGACTAGCGGGGGTTCAGATACGCAGTATTTT
CDR3: CASSWTSGGSDTQYF
J: TRBJ2-3
size: -
V: TRBV4-2
D: TRBD2

DNA: TGCGCCAGCAGGAAACAAGATGAAGAGCAGTACTTC
CDR3: CASRKQDEEQYF
J: TRBJ2-7
size: -
V: TRBV5-1
D: -

DNA: TGTGCCAGCACTACAGGGGTTCGGACTGAAGCTTTCTTT
CDR3: CASTTGVRTEAFF
J: TRBJ1-1
size: -
V: TRBV6-5
D: TRBD1

DNA: TGCAGCGGCGGGGAAACTAACTACGAGCAGTACTTC
CDR3: CSGGETNYEQYF
J: TRBJ2-7
size: -
V: TRBV29-1
D: -

DNA: TGTGCCAGCAGCTCCGGGACACCCACCGGGGAGCTGTTTTTT
CDR3: CASSSGTPTGELFF
J: TRBJ2-2
size: -
V: TRBV5-4
D: -

DNA: TGTGCCAGCAGCTCCGACTGGACAGGACCTTACGAGCAGTACTTC
CDR3: CASSSDWTGPYEQYF
J: TRBJ2-7
size: -
V: TRBV7-2
D: TRBD1

DNA: TGCAGTGCTGGGCGAGAGACCCAGTACTTC
CDR3: CSAGRETQYF
J: TRBJ2-5
size: -
V: TRBV20-1
D: -

DNA: TGTGCCATCAGTCAGCGGGGGGGAGAGACCCAGTACTTC
CDR3: CAISQRGGETQYF
J: TRBJ2-5
size: -
V: TRBV10-3
D: TRBD2

DNA: TGTGCCAGCAGCTTCACGGGACAGCCCCAGCATTTT
CDR3: CASSFTGQPQHF
J: TRBJ1-5
size: -
V: TRBV5-6
D: -

DNA: TGCGCCAGCAGCCCTACGGGAGTCGCTTCGTCCTACGAGCAGTACTTC
CDR3: CASSPTGVASSYEQYF
J: TRBJ2-7
size: -
V: TRBV4-1
D: -

DNA: TGTGCCAGCAGCACCCGGGGGACAGGGGTTGGTAATGAAAAACTGTTTTTT
CDR3: CASSTRGTGVGNEKLFF
J: TRBJ1-4
size: -
V: TRBV5-6
D: TRBD1

DNA: TGTGCCAGCAGCCCGGGACTTATCACAGATACGCAGTATTTT
CDR3: CASSPGLITDTQYF
J: TRBJ2-3
size: -
V: TRBV7-9
D: -

DNA: TGCGCCAGCAGTCAATCCTTAGACGGGGGAGGAGGTGAGCAGTTCTTC
CDR3: CASSQSLDGGGGEQFF
J: TRBJ2-1
size: -
V: TRBV23-1
D: -

DNA: TGTGCCACCAGCAGAGCAGGGCTCCCAGGAGCGCCCCAGCATTTT
CDR3: CATSRAGLPGAPQHF
J: TRBJ1-5
size: once
V: TRBV15
D: -

DNA: TGTGCCAGCAGTTTGGGACAGGGGGAGTCGGGAGCTTTCTTT
CDR3: CASSLGQGESGAFF
J: TRBJ1-1
size: -
V: TRBV6-5
D: TRBD1

DNA: TGCGCCAGCAGCTTGGACAGCCCGTATGGCTACACCTTC
CDR3: CASSLDSPYGYTF
J: TRBJ1-2
size: -
V: TRBV5-1
D: -

DNA: TGTGCCAGCAGAACGGTCCCGGGACTAGCGGGGAGTCAAGGTTACAATGAGCAGTTCTTC
CDR3: CASRTVPGLAGSQGYNEQFF
J: TRBJ2-1
size: -
V: TRBV27
D: TRBD2

DNA: TGTGCCAGCGGACAGCCCATAGCGGGAGTATACACCGGGGAGCTGTTTTTT
CDR3: CASGQPIAGVYTGELFF
J: TRBJ2-2
size: once
V: TRBV2
D: TRBD2

DNA: TGTGCCAGCAGTATTGGGGGGGAATCGGTTCAGCCCCAGCATTTT
CDR3: CASSIGGESVQPQHF
J: TRBJ1-5
size: -
V: TRBV6-5
D: -

DNA: TGTGCCAGCGGGCCCTACGAGCAGTACTTC
CDR3: CASGPYEQYF
J: TRBJ2-7
size: -
V: TRBV6-1
D: -

DNA: TGCAGCGCCCCAACTAGGTACAATGAGCAGTTCTTC
CDR3: CSAPTRYNEQFF
J: TRBJ2-1
size: -
V: TRBV29-1
D: -

DNA: TGTGCCAGTAGTATTTATCATGAGCAGTTCTTC
CDR3: CASSIYHEQFF
J: TRBJ2-1
size: -
V: TRBV19
D: -

DNA: TGTGCCAGCAGCTTAGAACAGGGTGGTCAGCCCCAGCATTTT
CDR3: CASSLEQGGQPQHF
J: TRBJ1-5
size: -
V: TRBV7-9
D: -

DNA: TGCGCCAGCAGCTCGGCTTCGGGGGACAGGGCGGAAGCTTTCTTT
CDR3: CASSSASGDRAEAFF
J: TRBJ1-1
size: -
V: TRBV5-1
D: TRBD1

DNA: TGCGCCAGCAGTCCCGCCTGGCCTAGCACAGATACGCAGTATTTT
CDR3: CASSPAWPSTDTQYF
J: TRBJ2-3
size: -
V: TRBV23-1
D: -

DNA: TGTGCCAGCAGCCCAAGCGCGGCGGGAGGCTACACCTTC
CDR3: CASSPSAAGGYTF
J: TRBJ1-2
size: -
V: TRBV9
D: -

DNA: TGTGCCAGTAAGGGGGTTGGGAGGGTGGTCGATGAGCAGTTCTTC
CDR3: CASKGVGRVVDEQFF
J: TRBJ2-1
size: once
V: TRBV19
D: -

DNA: TGTGCCTGGGGGGACAGCTCAATCACTGAAGCTTTCTTT
CDR3: CAWGDSSITEAFF
J: TRBJ1-1
size: -
V: TRBV30
D: TRBD1